Presented here are 16 T cell receptor beta chains from one specimen sequenced in a study of T cell responses to AZD1222 COVID-19 vaccine. The protocol was immunoSEQ multiplex PCR, while the TCRdb copy is restricted to in-frame clones and leaves out a portion. Of 75,000 to 100,000 clones listed, 90% were seen once; the top ten hold about 26%. This specimen consisted of peripheral blood, obtained on day 0 of AZD1222 vaccination. These receptor sequences come from an adult in good health.

CDR3 in DNA: TGTGCCACCAGCAGAGGACAGGCCGGGGAGCTGTTTTTT. As protein: CATSRGQAGELFF. V and J are TRBV15 and TRBJ2-2; a weak D match, TRBD1 (6 bases). The CDR3 is 13 amino acids. Looked up from germline, CDR1 is LNHNV and CDR2 is YYDKDF (reference sequence). The V and J ends lost 1 base and 6 bases respectively, with 6 bases between them.

This clone was counted a single time. The chain links TRBV7-9 to TRBJ1-1, with unresolved D. The CDR3 spans 15 residues. V was shortened by 5 bases and J by 1 base, with 14 bases between the two germline ends. Germline CDR1 reads SEHNR; CDR2 reads FQNEAQ (reference sequence). The CDR3 DNA is TGTGCCAGCAGCCCGCTCGGGCAGGCGAACACTGAAGCTTTCTTT. Its translation is CASSPLGQANTEAFF.

This clone has more than one count but fewer than ten. The chain joins TRBV5-1 to TRBJ1-6; possible D gene TRBD1, 5 bases. Trimming left V 3 bases short and J 8 bases short, with 18 bases between. In germline, CDR1 is SGHRS, CDR2 YFSETQ. This CDR3 has 16 residues. The CDR3 reads CASSYRGQGGHSPLHF. The CDR3 nucleotides are TGCGCCAGCAGCTACCGGGGCCAGGGTGGGCATTCACCCCTCCACTTT.

V usage is TRBV19 and J usage is TRBJ2-7; D not certain. The CDR3 length is 15 residues. V lost 1 base, J lost 3 bases, and 13 bases lay in between. The germline V gene encodes CDR1 LNHDA and CDR2 SQIVND (reference sequence). The DNA for the CDR3 is TGTGCCAGTAGTATAGGGCTGGGCACCTACTACGAGCAGTACTTC. Translating gives CASSIGLGTYYEQYF.

This sequence joins TRBV28 and TRBJ1-4; D may be TRBD1 (5 bases). Germline V gene sequence: CDR1 MDHEN, CDR2 SYDVKM. The V and J ends lost 0 bases and 0 bases respectively, with 11 bases between them. The CDR3 runs to 17 residues. The CDR3 protein is CASSLWTDSPTNEKLFF. Written as DNA, the CDR3 is TGTGCCAGCAGTTTATGGACAGATAGTCCAACTAATGAAAAACTGTTTTTT.

CDR3: CASSMPGQGDKTQYF. In DNA form, the CDR3 reads TGTGCCAGCAGTATGCCGGGACAGGGGGACAAGACCCAGTACTTC. The chain recombines TRBV6-5 with TRBJ2-5, with 11 bases aligning to TRBD1. Germline V gives CDR1 MNHEY, CDR2 SVGAGI. J gave up 6 bases and V 5 bases, and 8 bases lay outside the gene matches. CDR3 length: 15 amino acids.

The chain recombines TRBV4-1 with TRBJ2-1, with D tentatively TRBD2 (6 bases). The CDR3 runs 16 residues. Germline V gene lookup returns CDR1 MGHRA and CDR2 YSYEKL. V shed 0 bases and J shed 2 bases, with 11 bases lying between them. DNA for the CDR3: TGCGCCAGCAGCCAAGATTATGCGGGGCCCTACAATGAGCAGTTCTTC. Protein: CASSQDYAGPYNEQFF.

This clone was observed a single time. CDR3 DNA: TGTGCCAGCAGCCAATTTGGCTACGAGCAGTACTTC. This translates into CASSQFGYEQYF. The rearrangement uses TRBV3-1 (or the pseudogene TRBV3-2) and TRBJ2-7; D is ambiguous. CDR3 length: 12 residues. V lost 2 bases and J lost 3, with 5 bases in between. Germline V CDR1 and CDR2: LGHDT, YNNKEL (reference sequence).

This clone was seen only a few times. CDR3 coding DNA: TGTGCCAGTGGTCCCCATTCCTACGAGCAGTACTTC. This sequence encodes CASGPHSYEQYF. V is TRBV19 and J is TRBJ2-7; D gene ambiguous. This CDR3 contains 12 residues. V dropped 8 bases and J dropped 1 base, with 9 bases sitting between them. From germline, CDR1 is LNHDA and CDR2 SQIVND (reference sequence).

This clone has only one observation. J is TRBJ1-5 and V is TRBV18; maybe TRBD1 (5 bases). The V end lost 2 bases, the J end lost 5 bases, and 10 bases lay between the germline ends. Germline V gene data show CDR1 as KGHSH and CDR2 as LQKENI. The CDR3 runs to 14 residues. In DNA form, the CDR3 reads TGTGCCAGCTCACCAATGGGGGGGGATCAGCCCCAGCATTTT. Residues: CASSPMGGDQPQHF.

This chain uses TRBV11-3 with TRBJ1-1; a weak D match, TRBD1 (5 bases). Trimming left V 5 bases short and J 4 bases short, with 11 bases between. The CDR3 is 13 amino acids. Germline values: CDR1 SGHNT, CDR2 YENEEA. For the CDR3, the DNA is TGTGCCAGCAGCCACGACAGAACCACTGAAGCTTTCTTT. Translating gives CASSHDRTTEAFF.

The J gene is TRBJ1-4, the V gene TRBV10-2, with 7 nucleotides matching TRBD1. Germline V lookup: CDR1 WSHSY, CDR2 SAAADI. CDR3 length: 15 residues. The V and J ends lost 2 bases and 8 bases, in that order; junction bases with no gene match: 8. CDR3 amino acids: CASSETDRFQEKLFF. The CDR3 DNA is TGCGCCAGCAGTGAGACGGACAGGTTCCAGGAAAAACTGTTTTTT.

This chain joins TRBV11-2 and TRBJ2-5, with no clear D. CDR1 is SGHAT, CDR2 FQNNGV, per germline. The CDR3 extends over 15 amino acids. The germline V and J ends were trimmed by 7 bases and 5 bases, with 20 bases remaining between them. This chain's CDR3 is CASTPGSFYSETQYF. CDR3 coding DNA: TGTGCCAGCACCCCTGGCAGTTTCTATTCGGAGACCCAGTACTTC.

This clone appeared a single time. The chain couples TRBV4-2 to TRBJ1-2; unclear D gene. V lost 0 bases and J 3 bases, leaving 5 bases between the germline ends. The germline gives CDR1 LGHNA, CDR2 YNFKEQ. This CDR3 has 13 amino acids. For the CDR3, the DNA is TGTGCCAGCAGCCAAGATCCCGACTATGGCTACACCTTC. This codes for CASSQDPDYGYTF.

The rearrangement uses TRBV4-3 and TRBJ2-1; D unresolved. This CDR3 is built from 13 residues. Germline CDR1 is LGHNA and CDR2 is YSLEER. Trimming removed 4 bases at V and 5 bases at J, with 9 bases between. In DNA form, the CDR3 reads TGCGCCAGCAGCCCCGACACCAACAATGAGCAGTTCTTC. Translating gives CASSPDTNNEQFF.

This chain links TRBV23-1 with TRBJ2-1; the D call may be TRBD1 or TRBD2 (5 bases each). TRBV23-1 belongs to the ORF category, with a function that is uncertain. Trimming took off 2 bases at V and 2 bases at J, with 16 bases between the two ends. The CDR3 loop spans 17 amino acids. The CDR3 coding sequence is TGCGCCAGCAGTCAACGGGGACCTCCAGTAACCTACAATGAGCAGTTCTTC. As protein: CASSQRGPPVTYNEQFF.